These 21 T cell receptor beta chains were sequenced from one sample in a study of beta chain features in type 1 diabetes (dated by TCRdb to the late 2010s). The library was produced with the immunoSEQ multiplex PCR assay. The entire isolated RNA was reverse transcribed using the High Capacity cDNA Reverse Transcription Kit, and thus expressed TCRB transcripts were sequenced. Held by TCRdb, this immuneACCESS table contains in-frame sequences only and omits some clones. Under half of the omission traces to an unresolved V gene where checked; the cause of the rest is unknown. The sample profile shows approximately 250,000 clones; approximately 14% of them were found once. The ten biggest clones cover more than 0.02% of the sample. The material sequenced was naive CD4+ T cells from blood. The label giving this sample's cell subset or site can be read as: true naive CD4+ T cells. All receptors come from a woman between 40 and 50 years old in good health.

This clone was picked up a small number of times. The chain links TRBV5-1 to TRBJ2-7, with D unclear. Germline V gene data show CDR1 as SGHRS and CDR2 as YFSETQ. Trimming removed 0 bases at V and 0 bases at J, with 19 bases between. CDR3 length: 18 residues. The CDR3 sequence is CASSLGSSRFRSSYEQYF. In DNA form, the CDR3 reads TGCGCCAGCAGCTTGGGTAGCTCTAGGTTCAGAAGCTCCTACGAGCAGTACTTC.

In its sample, this clone was seen a few times. The rearrangement joins TRBV6-5 to TRBJ2-7; D is unresolved. Looked up from germline, CDR1 is MNHEY and CDR2 is SVGAGI. CDR3 length equals 15 residues. The germline V and J ends were trimmed by 2 bases and 0 bases, with 11 bases remaining between them. CDR3 nucleotides: TGTGCCAGCAGTTACGGGCGTGGGCGCTCCTACGAGCAGTACTTC. Translated, it gives CASSYGRGRSYEQYF.

The rearrangement links TRBV7-9 to TRBJ1-6; 10 bases are shared with TRBD1. CDR3 length: 14 residues. V was clipped by 5 bases and J by 9 bases; unmatched bases: 4. Germline values: CDR1 SEHNR, CDR2 FQNEAQ (reference sequence). The CDR3 DNA reads as TGTGCCAGCAGCCAAAGGACAGGGGGTTCACCCCTCCACTTT. Protein product: CASSQRTGGSPLHF.

The chain links TRBV29-1 to TRBJ2-2, with 9 bases aligning to TRBD1. The ends lost 6 bases at V and 7 bases at J; junction bases unmatched: 6. The CDR3 has 13 amino acids. In germline, CDR1 is SQVTM, CDR2 ANQGSEA. CDR3 sequence: CSVVGQGSGELFF. In DNA, the CDR3 is TGCAGCGTCGTGGGACAGGGTAGCGGGGAGCTGTTTTTT.

The chain is built from TRBV14 and TRBJ2-1, with TRBD1 matching 7 bases. Germline assignment: CDR1 SGHDN and CDR2 FVKESK. The length of the CDR3 is 19 residues. Trimming removed 0 bases from V and 1 base from J; junction bases left unmatched: 12. This chain's CDR3 is CASSQDRRQGRRSYNEQFF. CDR3 in DNA: TGTGCCAGCAGCCAAGACCGCAGACAGGGTAGGAGGTCCTACAATGAGCAGTTCTTC.

This chain uses TRBV18 with TRBJ2-5; no firm D call. Trimming left V 4 bases short and J 0 bases short, with 3 bases between. Germline loops: CDR1 KGHSH, CDR2 LQKENI. The CDR3 totals 12 residues. DNA of the CDR3: TGTGCCAGCTCACGTAACCAAGAGACCCAGTACTTC. Encoded protein: CASSRNQETQYF.

The genes are TRBV5-8 and TRBJ1-1; 8 positions agree with TRBD1. Per the germline V gene, CDR1 is SGHTS and CDR2 is YDEGEE. With 2 bases clipped from V and 3 bases from J, the junction kept 3 bases outside the gene matches. The CDR3 is made up of 14 amino acids. The DNA of the CDR3 is TGTGCCAGCAGCTTACCAGGGGGCCACACTGAAGCTTTCTTT. Amino acid sequence: CASSLPGGHTEAFF.

This chain joins TRBV18 and TRBJ1-6, with 8 bases fitting TRBD1. This CDR3 is 15 amino acids long. CDR1 KGHSH and CDR2 LQKENI come from the germline V gene. V was pared by 0 bases and J by 10 bases, with 5 bases of the junction left unmatched. CDR3: CASSPPGQGGSPLHF. For the CDR3, the DNA is TGTGCCAGCTCACCACCCGGACAGGGAGGCTCACCCCTCCACTTT. The whole variable domain, filled in from reference TRBV18 and TRBJ1-6, reads NAGVMQNPRHLVRRRGQEARLRCSPMKGHSHVYWYRQLPEEGLKFMVYLQKENIIDESGMPKERFSAEFPKEGPSILRIQQVVRGDSAAYFCASSPPGQGGSPLHFGNGTRLTVT.

This clone occurred a few times. The V gene is TRBV7-9, the J gene TRBJ2-1; tentatively, D is TRBD1 (5 bases). The V and J ends lost 0 bases and 9 bases respectively, with 18 bases between them. The germline CDR1 and CDR2 sequences are SEHNR and FQNEAQ (reference sequence). CDR3 length: 16 residues. This chain's CDR3 is CASSLALVGPDSEQFF. The DNA for the CDR3 is TGTGCCAGCAGCTTAGCGTTAGTGGGGCCCGACAGTGAGCAGTTCTTC.

The gene calls are TRBV27 and TRBJ2-1; TRBD1 matches at 7 bases. The germline CDR1 and CDR2 sequences are MNHEY and SMNVEV (reference sequence). CDR3 size: 16 residues. The junction had 9 bases not matched to a gene; V was cut back by 5 bases and J by 2 bases. CDR3 residues: CASSPIRQGAYNEQFF. The CDR3 DNA reads as TGTGCCAGCAGTCCTATCAGGCAGGGGGCCTACAATGAGCAGTTCTTC.

The chain is built from TRBV5-4 and TRBJ1-1; TRBD1 aligns across 7 bases. V shed 0 bases and J 6 bases; nucleotides not matched to a gene: 11. Germline V gene lookup returns CDR1 SGHNT and CDR2 YYREEE (reference sequence). This CDR3 comprises 16 residues. In DNA form, the CDR3 reads TGTGCCAGCAGCTTGGGACGCGGGACAGCCAGCGCTGAAGCTTTCTTT. This encodes CASSLGRGTASAEAFF.

This clone was recorded a few times. V and J are TRBV2 and TRBJ2-2; tentative D call: TRBD2 (5 bases). The germline gives CDR1 SNHLY, CDR2 FYNNEI. This CDR3 is 17 amino acids long. The V end lost 5 bases, the J end lost 6 bases, and 22 bases lay between the germline ends. In DNA, the CDR3 is TGTGCCAGCAGTAGAAGGGCCGAGGGTAGAACGGCCGGGGAGCTGTTTTTT. It specifies CASSRRAEGRTAGELFF.

Only a few counts were recorded for this clone. V gene TRBV2 combines with J gene TRBJ2-1, with 8 positions matching TRBD2. In germline, CDR1 is SNHLY, CDR2 FYNNEI. The CDR3 loop spans 15 amino acids. V dropped 1 base and J dropped 5; count of bases not matched to a gene: 4. CDR3 sequence: CASSEETSAHNEQFF. The DNA of the CDR3 is TGTGCCAGCAGTGAAGAGACTAGCGCCCACAATGAGCAGTTCTTC. Drawing the rest from reference TRBV2 and TRBJ2-1, the complete variable domain is EPEVTQTPSHQVTQMGQEVILRCVPISNHLYFYWYRQILGQKVEFLVSFYNNEISEKSEIFDDQFSVERPDGSNFTLKIRSTKLEDSAMYFCASSEETSAHNEQFFGPGTRLTVL.

On this clone itself: One end of the junction is discordant with germline, which a read error may explain. This sample also contains other DNA sequences that code for the same CDR3. The V and J genes are TRBV6-5 and TRBJ1-1, with a possible D match to TRBD1 (5 bases). From germline, CDR1 is MNHEY and CDR2 SVGAGI. The CDR3 runs to 14 residues. As DNA, the CDR3 is TGTGCCAGCAGCTACTCCGGGGGGAACACTGAAGCTTTCTTT. This gives the protein CASSYSGGNTEAFF.

This clone was seen a few times. The chain couples TRBV19 to TRBJ1-2, with D possibly matching TRBD1 (5 bases). CDR1 is LNHDA, CDR2 SQIVND, per germline (reference sequence). This CDR3 is built from 14 residues. V gave up 5 bases and J gave up 4 bases, with 14 bases separating them. The chain's CDR3 is CASSPRQSIYGYTF. The CDR3 DNA reads TGTGCCAGTAGTCCTCGACAGAGTATCTATGGCTACACCTTC.

This clone was seen more than once but under ten times. The chain recombines TRBV11-2 with TRBJ2-1; 7 nucleotides match TRBD1. Germline loops: CDR1 SGHAT, CDR2 FQNNGV. The length of the CDR3 is 14 residues. The V segment lost 5 bases and the J segment 5 bases; nucleotides outside the gene matches: 6. The CDR3 DNA follows: TGTGCCAGCAGCCTCTTAGACAGGGACAATGAGCAGTTCTTC. Encoded protein: CASSLLDRDNEQFF.

The chain combines TRBV13 with TRBJ2-2; possibly TRBD1 for D (5 bases). This CDR3 is built from 15 residues. Germline V CDR1 and CDR2: PRHDT, FYEKMQ (reference sequence). V lost 6 bases, J lost 0 bases, and 11 bases lay in between. CDR3 sequence reads: CASSPGPANTGELFF. CDR3 nucleotides: TGTGCCAGCAGTCCAGGGCCCGCGAACACCGGGGAGCTGTTTTTT.

V gene TRBV5-1 combines with J gene TRBJ2-2; 12 bases are shared with TRBD1. In germline, CDR1 is SGHRS, CDR2 YFSETQ. There are 17 residues in the CDR3. V lost 2 bases, J lost 3 bases, and 5 bases stayed unmatched. Here the CDR3 reads CASSLGDRGRDTGELFF. The CDR3 region has the DNA TGCGCCAGCAGCTTAGGGGACAGGGGGCGCGACACCGGGGAGCTGTTTTTT.

The J gene is TRBJ1-2, the V gene TRBV28, with a weak D call TRBD1 (5 bases). CDR3 length equals 12 residues. V was shortened by 6 bases and J by 4 bases, with 9 bases between the two germline ends. Germline CDR1 and CDR2: MDHEN and SYDVKM. As DNA, the CDR3 is TGTGCCAGCAGGCAGGGTTCCTATGGCTACACCTTC. Encoded protein: CASRQGSYGYTF.

This clone was recorded a few times. A read error may produce the germline difference seen at one junction end. CDR3 nucleotide sequence: TGTGCCAGCAGATCTCTGGGACAGTCGACCCCTAAGTATGGCTACACCTTC. Amino acid sequence: CASRSLGQSTPKYGYTF. The genes are TRBV7-2 and TRBJ1-2; 7 bases are a match to TRBD1. Germline loops: CDR1 SGHTA, CDR2 FQGNSA. CDR3 length equals 17 residues.

This clone came up a few times. The chain combines TRBV29-1 with TRBJ1-2, with TRBD1 identical over 7 bases. J was trimmed by 1 base and V by 6 bases; bases with no gene match: 14. From germline, CDR1 is SQVTM and CDR2 ANQGSEA. The CDR3 runs to 16 residues. CDR3 in amino acids: CSVQGGNTTLNYGYTF. In nucleotides, the CDR3 is TGCAGCGTCCAGGGGGGAAATACGACACTTAACTATGGCTACACCTTC.